This entry features one TCR beta chain sequence. Its antigen remains unidentified. This sample was taken from a study of T cell responses to AZD1222 COVID-19 vaccine. Findings and caveats of the study: Among the donors, most were white British and more were female, and clonal diversity was possibly underestimated. The breadth and depth of Spike-specific TCRs increased once two AZD1222 doses had been given. Repertoires were obtained solely post-peak T cell response. Mapped onto spike, vaccine-associated CD4 TCRs spanned it and were dominant at 160-218 and 743-854.

The assay was immunoSEQ multiplex PCR, and TCRdb's table has in-frame clones only and misses some. Found here are 150,000 or so clones, just over 90% of them singletons; the top ten hold approximately 0.98%. The CDR3 consists of 17 residues. Trimming removed 5 bases at V and 0 bases at J, with 15 bases between. Germline V gene lookup returns CDR1 SGHRS and CDR2 YFSETQ. The starting material was peripheral blood, obtained 28 days after the second AZD1222 dose. This chain connects TRBV5-1 to TRBJ1-6, with D tentatively TRBD1 (6 bases). The clonotype originates from an adult who received the AZD1222 COVID-19 vaccine. The CDR3 coding sequence is TGCGCCAGCAGGACAGGCCACTCAAGCTCCTATAATTCACCCCTCCACTTT. Amino acid sequence: CASRTGHSSSYNSPLHF.